This is a list of T cell receptor beta chains from one sample in a study of OX40 agonist ivuxolimab in advanced cancers. The table came from immunoSEQ multiplex PCR; TCRdb's copy has only in-frame clones and leaves some out. Here the sample spans fewer than 95,000 clones, around 90% being singletons. The sample consisted of CD4+ or CD8+ T cells sorted from blood, taken in a trial of the OX40 agonist ivuxolimab. These receptors all stem from an adult with an advanced solid tumor such as melanoma, head and neck, liver or kidney cancer. CDR3s include the opening cysteine and the closing phenylalanine or tryptophan. The D gene is left open where the match is weak. Expanded clones get a size class; other rows say once, few or many, or leave the size out.

size,J,V,D,DNA,CDR3
.,TRBJ1-2,TRBV27,.,TGTGCCAGCAGTTTATCCGCCCCTAACTATGGCTACACCTTC,CASSLSAPNYGYTF
.,TRBJ2-5,TRBV11-3,.,TGTGCCAGCAGCTTAGGCGGGGACTCCCAAGAGACCCAGTACTTC,CASSLGGDSQETQYF
.,TRBJ1-5,TRBV19,.,TGTGCCAGTAGCCTTGGACAGCAGCCCCAGCATTTT,CASSLGQQPQHF
.,TRBJ2-3,TRBV2,TRBD1,TGTGCCAGCAGTCGAGACCAGGGGGCGCTCACAGATACGCAGTATTTT,CASSRDQGALTDTQYF
.,TRBJ2-4,TRBV6-1,TRBD2,TGTGCCAGCAGTGCCCTAGGACTAGCGCGTATTACTCAGTACTTC,CASSALGLARITQYF
.,TRBJ2-5,TRBV19,TRBD1,TGTGCCAGTAGTGACCAGGGGGAGGAGACCCAGTACTTC,CASSDQGEETQYF
.,TRBJ1-2,TRBV5-1,TRBD1,TGCGCCAGCAGCTTGGACCCAGGGGGCGAGGGCTATGGCTACACCTTC,CASSLDPGGEGYGYTF
.,TRBJ1-1,TRBV7-8,.,TGTGCCAGCAGGGAGATGGGGGGCTCGGACACTGAAGCTTTCTTT,CASREMGGSDTEAFF
.,TRBJ2-1,TRBV12-5,.,TGTGCTAGTGTCGGAACAAATGAGCAGTTCTTC,CASVGTNEQFF
.,TRBJ1-2,TRBV28,.,TGTGCCAGCGAGGGGCTTCTGAGAGGGTATGGCTACACCTTC,CASEGLLRGYGYTF
.,TRBJ2-2,TRBV6-5,.,TGTGCCAGCAGTAGGGGACACCGCGGAGGCGGGGAGCTGTTTTTT,CASSRGHRGGGELFF
.,TRBJ1-1,TRBV5-1,TRBD1,TGCGCCAGCAGGCCCGGGACAGCAAACACTGAAGCTTTCTTT,CASRPGTANTEAFF
.,TRBJ1-5,TRBV7-2,.,TGTGCCAGCAGCTTAGATTATAGCAATCAGCCCCAGCATTTT,CASSLDYSNQPQHF
once,TRBJ2-7,TRBV6-5,TRBD2,TGTGCCAGCAGTTTTAGCGGGGTCTCCTACGAGCAGTACTTC,CASSFSGVSYEQYF
.,TRBJ2-7,TRBV5-4,.,TGTGCCAGCAGCTTGAGAGTAGGAGACAGCTCCTACGAGCAGTACTTC,CASSLRVGDSSYEQYF
once,TRBJ2-7,TRBV10-3,.,TGTGCCATCAGTGAGTCACTACGCGGGGGCAGGCAGTACTTC,CAISESLRGGRQYF
.,TRBJ2-6,TRBV19,.,TGTGCCAGTACCCTACAGGGCTCTGGGGCCAACGTCCTGACTTTC,CASTLQGSGANVLTF
.,TRBJ2-7,TRBV29-1,TRBD2,TGCAGCGTGGGGGGGGAGCTCTACGAGCAGTACTTC,CSVGGELYEQYF
.,TRBJ2-7,TRBV6-5,.,TGTGCCAGCAGTTACACCCGGTCTGAGCAGTACTTC,CASSYTRSEQYF
.,TRBJ1-4,TRBV11-3,.,TGTGCCAGCAGCTTAGGAATCCAGGCGCTAGATGAAAAACTGTTTTTT,CASSLGIQALDEKLFF
.,TRBJ2-3,TRBV7-2,.,TGTGCCAGCAGCTTAGCTGCAGATACGCAGTATTTT,CASSLAADTQYF
.,TRBJ2-7,TRBV4-3,.,TGCGCCAGCAGCCAAGATGTGGCGGTCCCCTACGAGCAGTACTTC,CASSQDVAVPYEQYF